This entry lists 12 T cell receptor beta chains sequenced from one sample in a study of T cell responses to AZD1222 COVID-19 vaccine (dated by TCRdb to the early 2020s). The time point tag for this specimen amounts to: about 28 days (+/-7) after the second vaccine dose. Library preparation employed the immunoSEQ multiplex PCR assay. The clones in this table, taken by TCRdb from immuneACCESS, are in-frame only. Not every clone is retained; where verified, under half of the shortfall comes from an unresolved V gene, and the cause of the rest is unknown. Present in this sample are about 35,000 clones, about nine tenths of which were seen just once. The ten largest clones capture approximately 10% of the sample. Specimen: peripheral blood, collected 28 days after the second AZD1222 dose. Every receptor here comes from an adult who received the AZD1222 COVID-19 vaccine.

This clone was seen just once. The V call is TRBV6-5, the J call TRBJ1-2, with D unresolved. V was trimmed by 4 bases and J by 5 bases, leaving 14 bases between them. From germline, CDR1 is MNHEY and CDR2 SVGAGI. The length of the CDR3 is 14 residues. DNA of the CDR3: TGTGCCAGCAGTTCCGGGTCCTCCTCATATGGCTACACCTTC. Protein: CASSSGSSSYGYTF.

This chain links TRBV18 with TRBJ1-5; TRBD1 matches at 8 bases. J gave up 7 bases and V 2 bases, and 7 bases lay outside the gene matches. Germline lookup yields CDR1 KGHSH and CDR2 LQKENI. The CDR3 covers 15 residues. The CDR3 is CASSPVGQGEQPQHF. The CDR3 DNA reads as TGTGCCAGCTCACCAGTTGGACAGGGTGAGCAGCCCCAGCATTTT.

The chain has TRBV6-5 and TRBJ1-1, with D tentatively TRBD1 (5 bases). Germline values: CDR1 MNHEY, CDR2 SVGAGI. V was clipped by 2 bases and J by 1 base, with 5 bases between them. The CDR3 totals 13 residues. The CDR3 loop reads CASSYGGNTEAFF. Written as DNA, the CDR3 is TGTGCCAGCAGTTACGGGGGGAACACTGAAGCTTTCTTT.

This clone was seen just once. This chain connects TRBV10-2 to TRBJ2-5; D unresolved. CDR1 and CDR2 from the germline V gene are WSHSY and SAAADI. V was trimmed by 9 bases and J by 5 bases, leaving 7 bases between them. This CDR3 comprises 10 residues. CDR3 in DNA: TGCGCCAGTGGGGTGGAGACCCAGTACTTC. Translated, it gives CASGVETQYF.

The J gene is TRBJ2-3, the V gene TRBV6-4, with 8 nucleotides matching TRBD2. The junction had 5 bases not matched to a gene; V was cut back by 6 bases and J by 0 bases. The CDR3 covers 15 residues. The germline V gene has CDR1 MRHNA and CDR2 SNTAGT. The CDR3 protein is CASRAIAGSTDTQYF. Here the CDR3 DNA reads TGTGCCAGCAGGGCCATAGCGGGGAGCACAGATACGCAGTATTTT.

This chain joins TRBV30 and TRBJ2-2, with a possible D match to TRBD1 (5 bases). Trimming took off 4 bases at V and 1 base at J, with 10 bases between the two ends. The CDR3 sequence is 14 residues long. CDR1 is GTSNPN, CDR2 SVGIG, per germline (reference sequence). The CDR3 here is CAWKSGQNTGELFF. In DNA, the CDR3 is TGTGCCTGGAAAAGTGGACAGAACACCGGGGAGCTGTTTTTT.

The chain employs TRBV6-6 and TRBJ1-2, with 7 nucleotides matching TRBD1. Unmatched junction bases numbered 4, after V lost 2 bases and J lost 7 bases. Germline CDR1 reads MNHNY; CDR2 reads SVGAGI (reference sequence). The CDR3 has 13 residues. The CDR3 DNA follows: TGTGCCAGCAGTTACGAACAGGGGTTTGGCTACACCTTC. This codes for CASSYEQGFGYTF.

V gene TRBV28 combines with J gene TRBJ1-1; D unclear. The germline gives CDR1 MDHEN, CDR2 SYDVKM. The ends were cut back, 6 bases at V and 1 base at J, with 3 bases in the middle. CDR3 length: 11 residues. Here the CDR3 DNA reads TGTGCCAGCAGGACGAACACTGAAGCTTTCTTT. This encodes CASRTNTEAFF. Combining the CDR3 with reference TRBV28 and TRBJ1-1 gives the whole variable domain DVKVTQSSRYLVKRTGEKVFLECVQDMDHENMFWYRQDPGLGLRLIYFSYDVKMKEKGDIPEGYSVSREKKERFSLILESASTNQTSMYLCASRTNTEAFFGQGTRLTVV.

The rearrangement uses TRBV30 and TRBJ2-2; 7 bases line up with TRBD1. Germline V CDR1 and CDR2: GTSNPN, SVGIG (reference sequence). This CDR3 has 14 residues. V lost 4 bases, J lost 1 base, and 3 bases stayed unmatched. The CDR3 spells CAWIRGLNTGELFF. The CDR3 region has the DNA TGTGCCTGGATAAGGGGGCTGAACACCGGGGAGCTGTTTTTT.

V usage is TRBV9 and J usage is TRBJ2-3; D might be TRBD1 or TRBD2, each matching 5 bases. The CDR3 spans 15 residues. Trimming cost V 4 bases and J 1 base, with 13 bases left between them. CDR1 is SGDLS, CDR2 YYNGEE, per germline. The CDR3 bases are TGTGCCAGCAGCCCCCAAGGGACCCGCACAGATACGCAGTATTTT. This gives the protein CASSPQGTRTDTQYF.

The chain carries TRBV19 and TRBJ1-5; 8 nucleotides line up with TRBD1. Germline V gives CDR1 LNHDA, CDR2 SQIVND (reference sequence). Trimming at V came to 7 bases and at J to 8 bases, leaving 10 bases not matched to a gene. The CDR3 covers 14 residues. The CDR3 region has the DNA TGTGCCAGTACCGACCAGGGGGCTTGGGAGCCCCAGCATTTT. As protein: CASTDQGAWEPQHF.

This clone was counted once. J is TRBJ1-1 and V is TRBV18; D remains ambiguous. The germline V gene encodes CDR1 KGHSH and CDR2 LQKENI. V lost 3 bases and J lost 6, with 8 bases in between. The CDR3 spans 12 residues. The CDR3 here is CASSPDLAEAFF. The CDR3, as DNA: TGTGCCAGCTCACCCGACCTAGCTGAAGCTTTCTTT.